This record looks at one T cell receptor beta chain sequence and its context. In germline, CDR1 is MNHEY, CDR2 SVGAGI. There are 14 residues in the CDR3. The V gene lost 2 bases and the J gene lost 0 bases, with 7 bases spanning the gap. The data belong to a study of blood T cell repertoires in COVID-19. As for the study in general: Samples taken during acute and convalescent COVID-19 were collected in the United States, Italy and Spain.

Here immunoSEQ multiplex PCR was the method, and the copy in TCRdb shows in-frame clones only, minus some. The sample contains 210,000 or so clones, around 82% of which appear only once. The gene calls are TRBV6-5 and TRBJ1-1; possible D gene TRBD1, 5 bases. This receptor was obtained from a woman aged 50 to 60 who had been exposed to COVID-19. The source material was PBMCs or T cells enriched from blood (not recorded which). The CDR3: CASSYPGMNTEAFF. CDR3 nucleotide sequence: TGTGCCAGCAGTTACCCAGGGATGAACACTGAAGCTTTCTTT.